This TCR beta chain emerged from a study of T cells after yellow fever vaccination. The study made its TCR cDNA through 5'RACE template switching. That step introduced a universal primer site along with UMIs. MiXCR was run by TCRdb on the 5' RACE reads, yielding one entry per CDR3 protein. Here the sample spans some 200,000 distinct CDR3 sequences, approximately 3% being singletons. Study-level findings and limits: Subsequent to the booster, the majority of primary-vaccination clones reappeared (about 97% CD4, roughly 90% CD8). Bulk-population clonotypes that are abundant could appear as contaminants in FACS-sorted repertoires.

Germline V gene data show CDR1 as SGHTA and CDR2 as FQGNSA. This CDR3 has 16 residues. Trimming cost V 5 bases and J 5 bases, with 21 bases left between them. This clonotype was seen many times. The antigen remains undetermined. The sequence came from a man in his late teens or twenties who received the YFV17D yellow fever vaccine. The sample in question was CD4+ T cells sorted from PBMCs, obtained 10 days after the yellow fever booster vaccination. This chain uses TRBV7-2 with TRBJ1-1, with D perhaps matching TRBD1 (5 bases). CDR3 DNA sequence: TGTGCCAGCAGCCTTTATCAGGGATGGGCCCGGACTGAAGCTTTCTTT. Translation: CASSLYQGWARTEAFF.